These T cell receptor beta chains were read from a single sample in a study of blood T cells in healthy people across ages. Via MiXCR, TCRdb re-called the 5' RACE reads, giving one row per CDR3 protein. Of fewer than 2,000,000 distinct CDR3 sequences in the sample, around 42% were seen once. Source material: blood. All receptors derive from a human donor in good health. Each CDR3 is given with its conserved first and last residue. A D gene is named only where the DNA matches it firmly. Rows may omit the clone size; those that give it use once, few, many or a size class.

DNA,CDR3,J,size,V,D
TGTGCCATCAGCGCCGGACTAGCGGGGGAGACCCAGTACTTC,CAISAGLAGETQYF,TRBJ2-5,-,TRBV10-3,TRBD2
TGCGCCAGCAGCTTCCATCCAGAGTCCTACGAGCAGTACTTC,CASSFHPESYEQYF,TRBJ2-7,-,TRBV5-1,-
TGTGCCAGCAGTGAGTACGGAGATACGCAGTATTTT,CASSEYGDTQYF,TRBJ2-3,-,TRBV2,-
TGTGCCAGCAGCCTCCTATGCAGGGGGAATGAGCAGTTCTTC,CASSLLCRGNEQFF,TRBJ2-1,-,TRBV7-9,TRBD1
TGTGCCATCAGTGCCGAACCGGGGCCATCGAACGGGCAGTACTTC,CAISAEPGPSNGQYF,TRBJ2-5,-,TRBV10-3,-
TGCAGCGTCACGACCTTTGACGGAACCTACGAGCAGTACTTC,CSVTTFDGTYEQYF,TRBJ2-7,many,TRBV29-1,-
TGTGCCAGCAGTTCGCCTCCTAGCGGGGGGCACACAGATACGCAGTATTTT,CASSSPPSGGHTDTQYF,TRBJ2-3,-,TRBV27,TRBD2
TGTGCCAGCAGTGAAAACAGGGTTGGGGCCAACGTCCTGACTTTC,CASSENRVGANVLTF,TRBJ2-6,few,TRBV2,-
TGCAGTGCTAGATACTCGGGAAAGGGAAGTGTCACTGAAGCTTTCTTT,CSARYSGKGSVTEAFF,TRBJ1-1,-,TRBV20-1,-
TGCGCCACCAGCTTGGGGACAGGCTACAATGAGCAGTTCTTC,CATSLGTGYNEQFF,TRBJ2-1,-,TRBV5-1,TRBD1
TGTGCCAGCAGCGCAAAGGGACTAGCGGGCTACGAGCAGTACTTC,CASSAKGLAGYEQYF,TRBJ2-7,-,TRBV9,TRBD2
TGCGCCAGCAGCTTGGCGGGGACAGTAGCCTACGAGCAGTACTTC,CASSLAGTVAYEQYF,TRBJ2-7,many,TRBV5-1,TRBD1
TGCGCCAGCAGCTTGGGGTCGACAGTTGAAGCTTTCTTT,CASSLGSTVEAFF,TRBJ1-1,-,TRBV5-1,-
TGTGCCAGCAGTTACTCGATGAACAGTCTTGGCTACACCTTC,CASSYSMNSLGYTF,TRBJ1-2,-,TRBV6-5,-
TGCGCCAGCAGCTTGGACGTGTCGGCCCCCTACGAGCAGTACTTC,CASSLDVSAPYEQYF,TRBJ2-7,few,TRBV5-1,-
TGTGCCAGCAGCCCTGGCTGGACCCTATCCACCGGGGAGCTGTTTTTT,CASSPGWTLSTGELFF,TRBJ2-2,few,TRBV7-9,-
TGCGCCAGCAGCCTCGGGACAGGGAACACCGGGGAGCTGTTTTTT,CASSLGTGNTGELFF,TRBJ2-2,many,TRBV12-3/TRBV12-4,TRBD1
TGTGCCTGGTCATCATACGGTGGTGGCGGAAGCTCCTACGAGCAGTACTTC,CAWSSYGGGGSSYEQYF,TRBJ2-7,-,TRBV30,-
TGCAGTGCTAGTCGCGCGGCAGCTTTCTTT,CSASRAAAFF,TRBJ1-1,-,TRBV20-1,-
TGTGCCAGCAGTTTAGGGGGAATCCTTAGCACAGATACGCAGTATTTT,CASSLGGILSTDTQYF,TRBJ2-3,few,TRBV28,-
TGTGCCACCAGTGATTTGTTGCCAACTCCGGGGACAACCCTATACGATGAGCAGTTCTTC,CATSDLLPTPGTTLYDEQFF,TRBJ2-1,-,TRBV24-1,-
TGTGCCACCAGCAGGGGGACTTCGAGGGAAGATACGCAGTATTTT,CATSRGTSREDTQYF,TRBJ2-3,-,TRBV15,-
TGCAGTGCTAGTAGCGGGGTCACAGATACGCAGTATTTT,CSASSGVTDTQYF,TRBJ2-3,-,TRBV20-1,TRBD2
TGTGCCAGCAGCGTAGCTACAGGGGTTGAGGACTACTATGGCTACACCTTC,CASSVATGVEDYYGYTF,TRBJ1-2,-,TRBV9,TRBD1
TGTGCCAGCAGCAAGGAGGTAGGAGATACGCAGTATTTT,CASSKEVGDTQYF,TRBJ2-3,few,TRBV11-3,-
TGTGCCAGCAGCTTAGTAGCGGACACCGGGGAGCTGTTTTTT,CASSLVADTGELFF,TRBJ2-2,-,TRBV7-2,-
TGTGCCAGCAGTGAACTAGCAGGATCCGTACAAGAGACCCAGTACTTC,CASSELAGSVQETQYF,TRBJ2-5,few,TRBV2,-
TGTGCCAGCAGCGCGACCGGGACAGGGGGCGACGAGCAGTACTTC,CASSATGTGGDEQYF,TRBJ2-7,-,TRBV9,TRBD1
TGTGCCAGCAGCTTATACGGGGACCTTGAAAACATTCAGTACTTC,CASSLYGDLENIQYF,TRBJ2-4,-,TRBV7-2,-
TGTGCCAGCAGCTTAGGGCTTCAGAACGAGCAGTACTTC,CASSLGLQNEQYF,TRBJ2-7,-,TRBV7-2,-
TGTGCCAGCACACCACCTGGCGGCGGAGACACAGATACGCAGTATTTT,CASTPPGGGDTDTQYF,TRBJ2-3,few,TRBV6-5,-
TGCAGTGCTATACGGGGACCTCCGAACACCGGGGAGCTGTTTTTT,CSAIRGPPNTGELFF,TRBJ2-2,-,TRBV20-1,-
TGTGCCAGCAGTAACAGGGATACTGGCTACACCTTC,CASSNRDTGYTF,TRBJ1-2,few,TRBV28,-
TGTGCCACCAGAGCTGGACTTCGGGAGGCCAATGAGCAGTTCTTC,CATRAGLREANEQFF,TRBJ2-1,few,TRBV15,TRBD2
TGTGCCAGCAGCGTAGGAGACACCGCCACAGATACGCAGTATTTT,CASSVGDTATDTQYF,TRBJ2-3,-,TRBV9,-
TGTGCCAGCAGTTTAGTGGGTTTTTATTCACCCCTCCACTTT,CASSLVGFYSPLHF,TRBJ1-6,-,TRBV27,-
TGCGCCAGCAGCCAAGAGCAGGGACAGGGGACAGATACGCAGTATTTT,CASSQEQGQGTDTQYF,TRBJ2-3,few,TRBV4-3,TRBD1
TGTGCCTGGAGTTGGGGGGCTGGTAGGAGTCAGCCCCAGCATTTT,CAWSWGAGRSQPQHF,TRBJ1-5,-,TRBV30,-
TGTGCCAGCAGCCCGCGGAGCGGAAACACAGATACGCAGTATTTT,CASSPRSGNTDTQYF,TRBJ2-3,few,TRBV7-2,-
TGTGCCATCCAGGCCGACGACTACGAGCAGTACTTC,CAIQADDYEQYF,TRBJ2-7,few,TRBV10-3,-
TGTGCCAGCAGGTACGGGACAGCCAACCAAGAGACCCAGTACTTC,CASRYGTANQETQYF,TRBJ2-5,few,TRBV2,TRBD1
TGTGCCAGCAGCGCGTTTGGAGATCTAGAACCAAGCTCCTACAATGAGCAGTACTTC,CASSAFGDLEPSSYNEQYF,TRBJ2-7,-,TRBV7-6,-
TGTGCCAGCAGCCGATTAGCGGGGGGGCTCTCCTACAATGAGCAGTTCTTC,CASSRLAGGLSYNEQFF,TRBJ2-1,many,TRBV7-2,TRBD2
TGTGCCACCACAGGGGCAGGGGGGTCCTACGAGCAGTACTTC,CATTGAGGSYEQYF,TRBJ2-7,few,TRBV10-3,-
TGTGCCAGCAGAAAGATTCTGAACACTGAAGCTTTCTTT,CASRKILNTEAFF,TRBJ1-1,-,TRBV12-3/TRBV12-4,-